Below, 23 T cell receptor beta chains from the same sample are listed, as sequenced in a study of identical twins. TCRdb used MiXCR to reprocess the 5' RACE reads, holding one entry per CDR3 protein. The profile shows fewer than 250,000 distinct CDR3 sequences, approximately 7.8% of them singletons. This sample also appeared in a second study, on yellow fever vaccine responses in identical twins.

Source material: CD8+ T cells sorted from blood. Receptor source: a woman aged 18-29 years in good health.

This clonotype came up a few times. J is TRBJ2-1 and V is TRBV6-2 or TRBV6-3, with D perhaps matching TRBD2 (7 bases). Germline V gene data show CDR1 as MNHEY and CDR2 as SVGEGT. The CDR3 sequence is 14 residues long. The V gene lost 6 bases and the J gene lost 9 bases, with 18 bases spanning the gap. The chain's CDR3 is CASSPGGPGSEQFF. The CDR3 DNA reads TGTGCCAGCAGCCCCGGGGGGCCCGGGAGTGAGCAGTTCTTC.

The V gene is TRBV14, the J gene TRBJ1-1; no definite D call. Looked up from germline, CDR1 is SGHDN and CDR2 is FVKESK. This CDR3 comprises 15 residues. Trimming removed 1 base from V and 2 bases from J, with 11 bases in between. DNA for the CDR3: TGTGCCAGCAGCCAAGCCAACGCTTTTAACACTGAAGCTTTCTTT. Translating it yields CASSQANAFNTEAFF.

The sample holds many counts of this clonotype. The chain uses TRBV11-2 and TRBJ2-1; D is undetermined. Between the trimmed V and J ends, which lost 0 bases and 10 bases, there was a span of 13 bases. The CDR3 is made up of 14 amino acids. Germline V gene lookup returns CDR1 SGHAT and CDR2 FQNNGV. This chain's CDR3 is CASSLDQGQREQFF. Here the CDR3 DNA reads TGTGCCAGCAGCTTAGATCAAGGCCAAAGGGAGCAGTTCTTC.

This clonotype was detected many times. The chain links TRBV10-1 to TRBJ2-3; 8 nucleotides line up with TRBD1. CDR1 and CDR2 from the germline V gene are WNHNN and SYGVQD (reference sequence). CDR3 length equals 14 residues. After removal of 0 bases from V and 6 bases from J, the junction contained 2 bases not matched to a gene. Here the CDR3 DNA reads TGCGCCAGCAGTGAGTCGACAGGGGTGGATACGCAGTATTTT. Translating it yields CASSESTGVDTQYF.

There are a few counts of this clonotype. The V and J genes are TRBV11-1 and TRBJ2-6; tentative D call: TRBD2 (5 bases). Germline assignment: CDR1 SGHAT and CDR2 FQDESV (reference sequence). V lost 8 bases and J 0 bases, leaving 20 bases between the germline ends. This CDR3 has 18 amino acids. CDR3 protein: CASGDTQAAVSGANVLTF. Here the CDR3 DNA reads TGTGCCAGCGGAGATACACAAGCGGCCGTCTCTGGGGCCAACGTCCTGACTTTC.

This clonotype has at least ten counts. The chain combines TRBV7-9 with TRBJ1-1, with 9 bases identical to TRBD1. V dropped 4 bases and J dropped 6; count of bases not matched to a gene: 9. The CDR3 sequence is 15 residues long. Germline V gene sequence: CDR1 SEHNR, CDR2 FQNEAQ (reference sequence). The CDR3 protein is CASSSGQGSRAEAFF. CDR3 sequence (DNA): TGTGCCAGCAGCTCAGGACAGGGGTCGAGGGCTGAAGCTTTCTTT.

The CDR3 region is CASNNRVGGYTF. The CDR3 DNA sequence: TGTGCCAGCAACAACAGGGTGGGAGGCTACACCTTC. This chain joins TRBV9 and TRBJ1-2, with D tentatively TRBD1 (6 bases). V shed 6 bases and J shed 8 bases, with 14 bases lying between them. Germline V lookup: CDR1 SGDLS, CDR2 YYNGEE. This CDR3 contains 12 residues. The variable domain in full, with the rest retrieved from reference TRBV9 and TRBJ1-2, is DSGVTQTPKHLITATGQRVTLRCSPRSGDLSVYWYQQSLDQGLQFLIQYYNGEERAKGNILERFSAQQFPDLHSELNLSSLELGDSALYFCASNNRVGGYTFGSGTRLTVV.

This clonotype occurred many times. The genes are TRBV5-1 and TRBJ2-1; a possible D gene is TRBD2 (6 bases). The CDR3 length is 15 residues. Germline CDR1 reads SGHRS; CDR2 reads YFSETQ. V dropped 4 bases and J dropped 5 bases, with 16 bases sitting between them. The CDR3 sequence is CASSTRGTPNNEQFF. The CDR3 DNA is TGCGCCAGCAGCACACGCGGGACGCCCAACAATGAGCAGTTCTTC. The whole variable domain, filled in from reference TRBV5-1 and TRBJ2-1, reads KAGVTQTPRYLIKTRGQQVTLSCSPISGHRSVSWYQQTPGQGLQFLFEYFSETQRNKGNFPGRFSGRQFSNSRSEMNVSTLELGDSALYLCASSTRGTPNNEQFFGPGTRLTVL.

V is TRBV14 and J is TRBJ2-1; no reliable D call. The germline gives CDR1 SGHDN, CDR2 FVKESK. V lost 0 bases, J lost 10 bases, and 10 bases lay in between. This CDR3 is 13 amino acids long. CDR3 nucleotide sequence: TGTGCCAGCAGCCAAGATGCGGTTGGGGAGCAGTTCTTC. Its protein product is CASSQDAVGEQFF.

This clonotype has ten or more counts. This chain links TRBV28 with TRBJ2-2; D ambiguous. Trimming cost V 3 bases and J 2 bases, with 4 bases left between them. Germline V gene sequence: CDR1 MDHEN, CDR2 SYDVKM. The CDR3 is 13 amino acids. The CDR3 bases are TGTGCCAGCAGTTTGGTTAACACCGGGGAGCTGTTTTTT. Protein sequence: CASSLVNTGELFF. Variable domain in full (rest from reference TRBV28 and TRBJ2-2): DVKVTQSSRYLVKRTGEKVFLECVQDMDHENMFWYRQDPGLGLRLIYFSYDVKMKEKGDIPEGYSVSREKKERFSLILESASTNQTSMYLCASSLVNTGELFFGEGSRLTVL.

This clonotype appeared many times. CDR3 protein: CASSLDPGSNQPQHF. CDR3 DNA sequence: TGTGCCAGCAGCTTAGATCCGGGTAGCAATCAGCCCCAGCATTTT. The V call is TRBV11-2, the J call TRBJ1-5; D unresolved. The CDR3 is 15 residues long. V was clipped by 0 bases and J by 0 bases, with 6 bases between them. Germline V gene lookup returns CDR1 SGHAT and CDR2 FQNNGV.

This clonotype was observed a few times. CDR3 amino acids: CAISEQPNTGELFF. In DNA, the CDR3 is TGTGCCATCAGTGAACAACCGAACACCGGGGAGCTGTTTTTT. The chain links TRBV10-3 to TRBJ2-2; D remains unclear. Germline-derived CDR1 and CDR2 are ENHRY and SYGVKD. Trimming left V 3 bases short and J 0 bases short, with 5 bases between. The CDR3 runs to 14 residues.

The chain has TRBV29-1 and TRBJ2-7, with 7 bases lining up with TRBD1. The germline V gene encodes CDR1 SQVTM and CDR2 ANQGSEA. The CDR3 extends over 16 amino acids. V lost 2 bases and J lost 2; bases outside the gene matches: 12. The CDR3 bases are TGCAGCGTTGAACTAGGGACAGCCAGAGGCCCCTACGAGCAGTACTTC. Encoded protein: CSVELGTARGPYEQYF.

A few counts support this clonotype. The chain links TRBV7-8 to TRBJ2-1; TRBD2 might be the D (6 bases). Germline-derived CDR1 and CDR2 are SGHVS and FQNEAQ. The CDR3 loop spans 15 amino acids. V was clipped by 0 bases and J by 6 bases, with 12 bases between them. The CDR3 DNA follows: TGTGCCAGCAGCTTAGCCCAGCGGGCGATCAATGAGCAGTTCTTC. It codes for CASSLAQRAINEQFF.

This clonotype was picked up many times. J is TRBJ1-1 and V is TRBV5-1, with a tentative D call TRBD1 (5 bases). Trimming took off 6 bases at V and 5 bases at J, with 14 bases between the two ends. This CDR3 has 13 amino acids. Germline V gives CDR1 SGHRS, CDR2 YFSETQ. In DNA form, the CDR3 reads TGCGCCAGCATTATGGAGGGGCGAACTGAAGCTTTCTTT. Translation gives CASIMEGRTEAFF.

This clonotype appeared a few times. The chain has TRBV27 and TRBJ2-7, with D perhaps matching TRBD2 (6 bases). Germline CDR1 is MNHEY and CDR2 is SMNVEV (reference sequence). The V gene lost 6 bases and the J gene lost 3 bases, with 21 bases spanning the gap. The CDR3 is 16 residues long. The DNA of the CDR3 is TGTGCCAGCAGCCCCAGTTCGGGAGAAACCAACTACGAGCAGTACTTC. This sequence encodes CASSPSSGETNYEQYF.

The gene calls are TRBV11-2 and TRBJ2-7; possibly TRBD1 or TRBD2 for D (6 bases each). Germline V gives CDR1 SGHAT, CDR2 FQNNGV. The CDR3 consists of 15 residues. Trimming took off 2 bases at V and 0 bases at J, with 11 bases between the two ends. CDR3 amino acids: CASSLRGVGSYEQYV. DNA of the CDR3: TGTGCCAGCAGCTTAAGGGGGGTAGGCTCCTACGAGCAGTACGTC.

This clonotype was seen ten or more times. The chain carries TRBV7-2 and TRBJ1-1, with 8 bases matching TRBD1. Trimming at V came to 10 bases and at J to 11 bases, leaving 12 bases not matched to a gene. The CDR3 loop spans 12 amino acids. CDR1 is SGHTA, CDR2 FQGNSA, per germline. The DNA for the CDR3 is TGTGCCACAGATACGGACAGGGAAGAGGCTTTCTTT. It specifies CATDTDREEAFF. The full variable domain, with the rest looked up from reference TRBV7-2 and TRBJ1-1, is GAGVSQSPSNKVTEKGKDVELRCDPISGHTALYWYRQSLGQGLEFLIYFQGNSAPDKSGLPSDRFSAERTGGSVSTLTIQRTQQEDSAVYLCATDTDREEAFFGQGTRLTVV.

The chain is built from TRBV28 and TRBJ1-2; TRBD1 matches 11 bases. This CDR3 has 15 amino acids. J was trimmed by 4 bases and V by 2 bases; bases with no gene match: 3. Germline V lookup: CDR1 MDHEN, CDR2 SYDVKM. The CDR3 bases are TGTGCCAGCAGTTTAGGGACAGGGGGTGTCTATGGCTACACCTTC. The encoded protein is CASSLGTGGVYGYTF.

The chain uses TRBV7-9 and TRBJ2-1; D call uncertain. The CDR3 has 13 residues. Germline-derived CDR1 and CDR2 are SEHNR and FQNEAQ (reference sequence). V was clipped by 1 base and J by 6 bases, with 7 bases between them. CDR3 nucleotides: TGTGCCAGCAGCTTAGGAGCCCTCAATGAGCAGTTCTTC. Translating it yields CASSLGALNEQFF.

This clonotype turned up a few times. The gene calls are TRBV5-1 and TRBJ1-6; D gene unclear. V lost 5 bases to trimming and J lost 5 bases, with 11 bases between them. The CDR3 spans 14 residues. Germline values: CDR1 SGHRS, CDR2 YFSETQ. In nucleotides, the CDR3 is TGCGCCAGCAGGGCATGGTCCGATAATTCACCCCTCCACTTT. This encodes CASRAWSDNSPLHF. The full variable domain, in which reference TRBV5-1 and TRBJ1-6 provide the parts outside the CDR3, is KAGVTQTPRYLIKTRGQQVTLSCSPISGHRSVSWYQQTPGQGLQFLFEYFSETQRNKGNFPGRFSGRQFSNSRSEMNVSTLELGDSALYLCASRAWSDNSPLHFGNGTRLTVT.

J is TRBJ2-5 and V is TRBV20-1, with D perhaps assigned TRBD1 or TRBD2 (5 bases each). Trimming pared 3 bases from V and 2 bases from J, leaving 13 bases between. Germline CDR1 DFQATT, CDR2 SNEGSKA (reference sequence). The CDR3 length is 14 residues. In nucleotides, the CDR3 is TGCAGTGCTAGGACAGTCAGGGAGCAAGAGACCCAGTACTTC. Encoded protein: CSARTVREQETQYF.

This clonotype was seen a handful of times. This chain links TRBV20-1 with TRBJ2-3; 9 bases are a match to TRBD2. The CDR3 has 16 amino acids. The V gene end was trimmed by 4 bases and the J gene end by 9 bases; junction bases not matched to a gene: 17. Per germline, CDR1 DFQATT and CDR2 SNEGSKA (reference sequence). CDR3 nucleotides: TGCAGTGCTAAAGACCTTGGGCGGGAGGGCCTCGAAACGCAGTATTTT. This codes for CSAKDLGREGLETQYF.